This T cell receptor beta chain is from a study of HIV-infected patients and healthy controls. Via MiXCR, TCRdb re-called the 5' RACE reads, giving one row per CDR3 protein. This sample carries over 15,000 distinct CDR3 sequences, about 16% of them seen once, and the ten largest clones take 24%. Trimming at V came to 8 bases and at J to 4 bases, leaving 7 bases not matched to a gene. Germline lookup yields CDR1 SGDLS and CDR2 YYNGEE. The CDR3 sequence is 14 residues long. Sequences were obtained from CD8+ T cells from blood. This sequence originates from a human donor in good health. V is TRBV9 and J is TRBJ1-5; 9 nucleotides match TRBD1. The DNA for the CDR3 is TGTGCCAGTGGCAGTGGACAGGGGAATCAGCCCCAGCATTTT. Protein product: CASGSGQGNQPQHF.